This TCR beta chain was recorded in a study of shared clonotypes between healthy human individuals. CDR1 MNHEY and CDR2 SMNVEV come from the germline V gene (reference sequence). This CDR3 contains 12 residues. Between the trimmed V and J ends, which lost 8 bases and 5 bases, there was a span of 12 bases. In regard to this clone: Its antigen is not identified.

Only CD45RO-negative cells positively selected for CCR7 counted as naive CD8 cells, so terminally differentiated effector memory CD45RA+ cells were excluded. General study points: Some clonotypes were shared by all four sorted-subset donors, while others were not shared. The non-shared ones had lower generation probabilities than the shared ones.

In the authors' workflow: Filtering differed because ImmunoSEQ produced junction-only sequences that carried no quality scores. Clones were sequenced by immunoSEQ multiplex PCR, and TCRdb holds only the in-frame ones, with some missing. The V and J calls and the clone size are those of that table, but D and trimming were determined from the DNA. The top ten hold about 1.1% of the sample, which has 2 million to 2.5 million clones, approximately 95% seen once. The sequenced sample consisted of naive CD8+ T cells sorted from blood. This receptor was obtained from a man aged 18-30 years in good health. The genes are TRBV27 and TRBJ2-5; D possibly corresponds to TRBD2 (6 bases). The CDR3, as DNA: TGTGCCAGCCGCAGAGGGACTGAGACCCAGTACTTC. It encodes CASRRGTETQYF.